The next 10 T cell receptor beta chains were all read from a single sample in a study of Ad26.COV2.S vaccination and SARS-CoV-2 variants. Noted treatment: 19 received Ad26.COV2.S at low or high dose, single or two shots; about 5 received placebo; per-sample allocation not given. Repertoires come from day 63 after the first vaccine or placebo injection. Assay used: immunoSEQ multiplex PCR; TCRdb lists only in-frame clones, some missing. The sample lists about 350,000 clones, approximately 81% occurring once. The material was peripheral blood, obtained in a trial of Ad26.COV2.S vaccine versus placebo. These receptors were collected from a person aged 18-60 years who received the Ad26.COV2.S COVID-19 vaccine or a placebo.

The rearrangement links TRBV7-2 to TRBJ2-1; 7 bases line up with TRBD2. Germline CDR1 is SGHTA and CDR2 is FQGNSA. This CDR3 spans 14 amino acids. With V trimmed by 5 bases and J by 6 bases, 7 bases remained unmatched. The CDR3 DNA sequence: TGTGCCAGCAGCCCTAACGGACTAGGCAATGAGCAGTTCTTC. Translated, it gives CASSPNGLGNEQFF. Filled out from reference TRBV7-2 and TRBJ2-1, the complete variable domain reads GAGVSQSPSNKVTEKGKDVELRCDPISGHTALYWYRQSLGQGLEFLIYFQGNSAPDKSGLPSDRFSAERTGGSVSTLTIQRTQQEDSAVYLCASSPNGLGNEQFFGPGTRLTVL.

The chain is built from TRBV7-9 and TRBJ2-5, with D unresolved. CDR3 length: 12 amino acids. In germline, CDR1 is SEHNR, CDR2 FQNEAQ (reference sequence). Trimming removed 6 bases from V and 5 bases from J, with 10 bases in between. The CDR3 region is CASRSPGETQYF. The CDR3 DNA reads TGTGCCAGCAGATCCCCCGGGGAGACCCAGTACTTC.

This chain connects TRBV29-1 to TRBJ2-1, with TRBD2 matching over 10 bases. The CDR3 loop spans 12 amino acids. V was pared by 7 bases and J by 8 bases, with 5 bases of the junction left unmatched. Germline-derived CDR1 and CDR2 are SQVTM and ANQGSEA. The CDR3 here is CSARTSGDEQFF. CDR3 DNA: TGCAGCGCCCGGACTAGCGGAGATGAGCAGTTCTTC.

The chain uses TRBV10-1 and TRBJ2-7; D gene uncertain. V dropped 2 bases and J dropped 1 base, with 6 bases sitting between them. Germline-derived CDR1 and CDR2 are WNHNN and SYGVQD (reference sequence). This CDR3 has 13 residues. The CDR3 loop reads CASSETVSYEQYF. The CDR3 DNA follows: TGCGCCAGCAGTGAGACCGTATCCTACGAGCAGTACTTC.

The chain combines TRBV6-5 with TRBJ2-1; D gene uncertain. Germline CDR1 reads MNHEY; CDR2 reads SVGAGI. This CDR3 contains 15 residues. V was trimmed by 6 bases and J by 9 bases, leaving 21 bases between them. This CDR3 is CASRATLTNLGEQFF. The CDR3 nucleotides are TGTGCCAGCAGGGCGACTCTGACGAACCTCGGTGAGCAGTTCTTC.

This clone was seen only a few times. V gene TRBV6-1 combines with J gene TRBJ2-7; D uncertain. Trimming removed 3 bases at V and 0 bases at J, with 15 bases between. Germline V gives CDR1 MNHNS, CDR2 SASEGT. This CDR3 region has 16 residues. CDR3 sequence (DNA): TGTGCCAGCAGTGACCGTAGTACGCTTTACTCCTACGAGCAGTACTTC. This gives the protein CASSDRSTLYSYEQYF.

The chain carries TRBV5-1 and TRBJ1-1, with D tentatively TRBD1 (6 bases). Trimming left V 0 bases short and J 7 bases short, with 13 bases between. The V gene's germline CDR1 is SGHRS and CDR2 YFSETQ. The CDR3 is 14 residues long. The CDR3 sequence is CASSLEWGAGEAFF. CDR3 coding DNA: TGCGCCAGCAGCTTGGAATGGGGGGCGGGTGAAGCTTTCTTT.

Points on this clone: Within the sample, other DNA sequences also encode this same CDR3. The J gene is TRBJ1-3, the V gene TRBV28; 7 bases align to TRBD1. Germline V lookup: CDR1 MDHEN, CDR2 SYDVKM. CDR3 length equals 14 residues. V lost 6 bases to trimming and J lost 1 base; unmatched junction nucleotides: 3. The chain's CDR3 is CASSAGGSGNTIYF. CDR3 bases: TGTGCCAGCAGCGCAGGGGGGTCTGGAAACACCATATATTTT.

This clone has only a few counts. The chain couples TRBV5-1 to TRBJ2-1; TRBD1 aligns across 11 bases. V shed 3 bases, J shed 6 bases, and the junction held 2 bases outside the gene matches. Germline assignment: CDR1 SGHRS and CDR2 YFSETQ. The CDR3 runs 14 residues. In DNA, the CDR3 is TGCGCCAGCAGCTCGGACAGGGGGCCCAATGAGCAGTTCTTC. Translation: CASSSDRGPNEQFF.

The sample holds one count of this clone. This chain links TRBV6-5 with TRBJ1-1; tentatively, D is TRBD1 (5 bases). Trimming pared 5 bases from V and 4 bases from J, leaving 17 bases between. Germline V gene lookup returns CDR1 MNHEY and CDR2 SVGAGI. CDR3 length equals 15 residues. The CDR3 DNA sequence: TGTGCCAGCAGTCCCCGGCTTGGGGCGGCCACTGAAGCTTTCTTT. Translated, it gives CASSPRLGAATEAFF.